These 9 T cell receptor beta chains share one sample of origin, sequenced in a study of human T cells and chemical hapten exposure. TCRdb used MiXCR to reprocess the RACE reads, holding one entry per CDR3 protein. The sample carries 60,000 to 90,000 distinct CDR3 sequences, around 9.4% recorded once. Time point here: healthy volunteer bleed at 6 weeks. The starting material, unfractionated whole blood, was used for total RNA extraction. Sequencing was done on a sample of whole blood. The receptors derive from a female donor in good health. Some clones in this sample may be carry-over from other donors' samples.

The table lists this clonotype with a few counts. The chain couples TRBV25-1 to TRBJ1-5; TRBD1 agrees at 8 bases. The CDR3 is 14 amino acids. Germline V gene sequence: CDR1 MGHDK, CDR2 SYGVNS. V dropped 6 bases and J dropped 6; count of bases not matched to a gene: 7. CDR3 in amino acids: CASSAAGGRQPQHF. The CDR3 nucleotides read TGTGCCAGCAGCGCCGCAGGGGGCCGTCAGCCCCAGCATTTT.

The V gene is TRBV20-1, the J gene TRBJ2-3, with D uncertain. This CDR3 has 13 amino acids. V lost 0 bases, J lost 2 bases, and 6 bases lay in between. CDR1 is DFQATT, CDR2 SNEGSKA, per germline (reference sequence). Here the CDR3 DNA reads TGCAGTGCTAGAGATCCTACCACAGATACGCAGTATTTT. Translated: CSARDPTTDTQYF.

This clonotype was recorded a few times. Here the CDR3 reads CAIRRTGSSSGANVLTF. The DNA of the CDR3 is TGTGCCATCAGAAGGACAGGGTCAAGCTCTGGGGCCAACGTCCTGACTTTC. The chain links TRBV10-3 to TRBJ2-6; 8 nucleotides agree with TRBD1. The CDR3 spans 17 residues. J gave up 0 bases and V 6 bases, and 7 bases lay outside the gene matches. Germline CDR1 is ENHRY and CDR2 is SYGVKD.

This clonotype was picked up a small number of times. The rearrangement uses TRBV5-4 and TRBJ2-3; D is unclear. V gave up 0 bases and J gave up 0 bases, with 8 bases separating them. Germline V lookup: CDR1 SGHNT, CDR2 YYREEE (reference sequence). The CDR3 sequence is 15 residues long. CDR3 loop: CASSLVPRSTDTQYF. The DNA of the CDR3 is TGTGCCAGCAGCTTGGTTCCCAGGAGCACAGATACGCAGTATTTT.

This clonotype was observed at least ten times. J is TRBJ1-5 and V is TRBV12-3 or TRBV12-4; D not certain. Trimming left V 7 bases short and J 3 bases short, with 10 bases between. The CDR3 covers 13 residues. The chain's CDR3 is CASTIGFNQPQHF. The DNA for the CDR3 is TGTGCCAGCACTATAGGTTTCAATCAGCCCCAGCATTTT.

This clonotype has a count of ten or more. The CDR3 protein is CASSLLSGTGTDTQYF. CDR3 coding DNA: TGTGCCAGCAGCCTTCTATCCGGGACAGGCACAGATACGCAGTATTTT. The genes are TRBV14 and TRBJ2-3; 7 bases map to TRBD1. The V segment lost 4 bases and the J segment 1 base; nucleotides outside the gene matches: 8. Germline V CDR1 and CDR2: SGHDN, FVKESK. CDR3 length: 16 amino acids. The whole variable domain, remainder taken from reference TRBV14 and TRBJ2-3, is EAGVTQFPSHSVIEKGQTVTLRCDPISGHDNLYWYRRVMGKEIKFLLHFVKESKQDESGMPNNRFLAERTGGTYSTLKVQPAELEDSGVYFCASSLLSGTGTDTQYFGPGTRLTVL.

Many counts were recorded for this clonotype. The chain is built from TRBV28 and TRBJ2-7; D is uncertain. The CDR3 contains 14 residues. Per the germline V gene, CDR1 is MDHEN and CDR2 is SYDVKM. V was cut by 6 bases and J by 8 bases, with 20 bases left in between. The CDR3 loop reads CASSTIQPSGKQYF. The DNA for the CDR3 is TGTGCCAGCAGCACAATCCAGCCCTCGGGTAAGCAGTACTTC.

In this sample, this clonotype turned up a few times. This chain links TRBV20-1 with TRBJ2-7; 11 positions match TRBD1. Germline V lookup: CDR1 DFQATT, CDR2 SNEGSKA (reference sequence). The CDR3 runs 14 residues. V shed 2 bases and J 7 bases; nucleotides not matched to a gene: 7. CDR3 sequence: CSARPTGTGGEQYF. The CDR3 coding sequence is TGCAGTGCTAGACCGACCGGGACAGGGGGGGAGCAGTACTTC.

This clonotype showed up just a few times. The chain employs TRBV6-1 and TRBJ2-7, with unresolved D. Germline CDR1 and CDR2: MNHNS and SASEGT. Trimming stripped 7 bases from V and 0 bases from J, with 19 bases between. This CDR3 is built from 16 residues. The CDR3 protein is CASTPFSRTVSYEQYF. CDR3 bases: TGTGCCAGCACACCCTTCTCGAGGACGGTCTCCTACGAGCAGTACTTC.